What follows are 18 T cell receptor beta chains derived from one specimen sequenced in a study of cytomegalovirus exposure and HLA in healthy donors. The PCR made use of 60 Vbeta and 13 Jbeta primers. Generated by immunoSEQ multiplex PCR, the TCRdb table keeps only in-frame clones and is missing some. The profile shows tens of thousands of clones, approximately 72% of them singletons. Sequenced: PBMCs. All receptors derive from a man between 50 and 59 years old in good health and CMV-seropositive.

The J gene is TRBJ1-2, the V gene TRBV27; D is possibly TRBD1 (6 bases). The CDR3 contains 17 residues. The V end was cut by 4 bases, the J end by 4 bases, with 22 bases between. Germline CDR1 MNHEY, CDR2 SMNVEV (reference sequence). The CDR3 sequence is CASSSLGGDKSGYGYTF. The CDR3 DNA reads TGTGCCAGCAGTTCACTCGGGGGGGACAAGTCCGGCTATGGCTACACCTTC.

This sequence joins TRBV15 and TRBJ1-3, with D possibly matching TRBD1 (5 bases). Looked up from germline, CDR1 is LNHNV and CDR2 is YYDKDF (reference sequence). This CDR3 spans 16 amino acids. Trimming stripped 0 bases from V and 4 bases from J, with 13 bases between. CDR3 DNA sequence: TGTGCCACCAGCAGAGATTTAGGGGCGAAAGGAAACACCATATATTTT. Its translation is CATSRDLGAKGNTIYF.

This clone was picked up a small number of times. The gene calls are TRBV29-1 and TRBJ2-6, with D possibly matching TRBD1 (5 bases). Germline CDR1 is SQVTM and CDR2 is ANQGSEA. The CDR3 totals 12 residues. The ends were cut back, 0 bases at V and 14 bases at J, with 11 bases in the middle. The CDR3 loop reads CSVEDSQDILTF. In nucleotides, the CDR3 is TGCAGCGTTGAAGACAGCCAGGACATCCTGACTTTC.

This chain uses TRBV7-2 with TRBJ2-5, with D perhaps matching TRBD2 (6 bases). This CDR3 comprises 16 residues. Germline CDR1 is SGHTA and CDR2 is FQGNSA. V lost 2 bases to trimming and J lost 5 bases, with 18 bases between them. CDR3: CASSLSFREEWETQYF. The CDR3 DNA reads TGTGCCAGCAGCTTATCGTTCAGGGAGGAATGGGAGACCCAGTACTTC. Together with reference TRBV7-2 and TRBJ2-5, the CDR3 gives the full variable domain: GAGVSQSPSNKVTEKGKDVELRCDPISGHTALYWYRQSLGQGLEFLIYFQGNSAPDKSGLPSDRFSAERTGGSVSTLTIQRTQQEDSAVYLCASSLSFREEWETQYFGPGTRLLVL.

V is TRBV12-2 and J is TRBJ2-2; the table calls TRBD1, which could not be checked here. TRBV12-2 is reported as a pseudogene. The CDR3 runs to 17 residues. In DNA form, the CDR3 reads TGTGCAAGTCGCTTAGTAAGGACAGGGGTCGACACCGGGGAGCTGTTTTTT. Translated: CASRLVRTGVDTGELFF.

The chain's CDR3 is CASSLQGKETQYF. CDR3 DNA sequence: TGTGCCAGCAGCTTACAGGGGAAGGAGACCCAGTACTTC. The chain combines TRBV7-3 with TRBJ2-5, with D possibly being TRBD1 (6 bases). CDR1 and CDR2 from the germline V gene are SGHTA and FQGTGA. The CDR3 sequence is 13 residues long. Trimming left V 2 bases short and J 5 bases short, with 9 bases between.

The sample holds many counts of this clone. The chain has TRBV6-5 and TRBJ2-1; 7 positions agree with TRBD1. Germline V gene lookup returns CDR1 MNHEY and CDR2 SVGAGI. This CDR3 has 15 amino acids. Unmatched junction bases numbered 7, after V lost 2 bases and J lost 6 bases. The CDR3 protein is CASSYLVGTANEQFF. The CDR3 bases are TGTGCCAGCAGTTACCTGGTCGGGACAGCCAATGAGCAGTTCTTC.

V and J are TRBV5-4 and TRBJ1-2, with 10 nucleotides matching TRBD1. The germline V gene has CDR1 SGHNT and CDR2 YYREEE (reference sequence). The CDR3 loop spans 15 amino acids. The junction had 7 bases not matched to a gene; V was cut back by 3 bases and J by 5 bases. The CDR3 DNA reads TGTGCCAGCAGCTCCGGGACAGGGGCGCGGTATGGCTACACCTTC. Its protein is CASSSGTGARYGYTF.

The V call is TRBV19, the J call TRBJ1-1, with TRBD1 identical over 7 bases. This CDR3 is 12 amino acids long. Germline V gene data show CDR1 as LNHDA and CDR2 as SQIVND (reference sequence). The trim removed 5 bases at V and 10 bases at J, leaving 7 bases unmatched. The CDR3 here is CASSSTTGVAFF. In DNA, the CDR3 is TGTGCCAGTAGTTCGACTACAGGGGTAGCTTTCTTT.

The chain employs TRBV7-9 and TRBJ2-1; TRBD2 agrees at 9 bases. V lost 6 bases to trimming and J lost 8 bases; unmatched junction nucleotides: 11. Germline V gene sequence: CDR1 SEHNR, CDR2 FQNEAQ (reference sequence). The CDR3 totals 15 residues. The CDR3 protein is CASSFAGGGLDEQFF. The CDR3 nucleotides read TGTGCCAGCAGTTTCGCGGGAGGGGGGCTCGATGAGCAGTTCTTC.

This clone was seen a single time. This chain uses TRBV5-4 with TRBJ2-1; 10 nucleotides line up with TRBD2. Germline CDR1 is SGHNT and CDR2 is YYREEE (reference sequence). The trim removed 2 bases at V and 9 bases at J, leaving 11 bases unmatched. This CDR3 spans 16 amino acids. In DNA, the CDR3 is TGTGCCAGCAGCTTCCAAATAGCGGGGGGTCGTAGTGAGCAGTTCTTC. Residues: CASSFQIAGGRSEQFF.

This clone was found a few times. The rearrangement uses TRBV5-4 and TRBJ2-7; 7 bases match TRBD2. CDR1 and CDR2 (germline): SGHNT, YYREEE (reference sequence). The V segment lost 1 base and the J segment 2 bases; nucleotides outside the gene matches: 3. The CDR3 extends over 14 amino acids. The CDR3: CASSLWGGTYEQYF. In nucleotides, the CDR3 is TGTGCCAGCAGCTTGTGGGGGGGAACCTACGAGCAGTACTTC.

The CDR3 region has the DNA TGCGCCAGCAGTTTGACAGTCCCTAATGAAAAACTGTTTTTT. Translated, it gives CASSLTVPNEKLFF. The chain joins TRBV5-1 to TRBJ1-4; a possible D gene is TRBD1 (5 bases). Germline V gene lookup returns CDR1 SGHRS and CDR2 YFSETQ. The CDR3 loop spans 14 amino acids. V lost 5 bases to trimming and J lost 3 bases, with 11 bases between them. Using reference TRBV5-1 and TRBJ1-4 for the parts outside the CDR3, the full variable domain is KAGVTQTPRYLIKTRGQQVTLSCSPISGHRSVSWYQQTPGQGLQFLFEYFSETQRNKGNFPGRFSGRQFSNSRSEMNVSTLELGDSALYLCASSLTVPNEKLFFGSGTQLSVL.

The chain links TRBV6-1 to TRBJ1-2; TRBD1 is a possible D gene (5 bases). This CDR3 contains 15 residues. Trimming took off 2 bases at V and 7 bases at J, with 17 bases between the two ends. From germline, CDR1 is MNHNS and CDR2 SASEGT. The CDR3 spells CASSELLGGYGGYTF. The CDR3 DNA follows: TGTGCCAGCAGTGAACTTTTGGGGGGATATGGTGGCTACACCTTC.

This chain joins TRBV27 and TRBJ1-5; a weak D match, TRBD1 (6 bases). CDR3 length equals 15 residues. Trimming stripped 6 bases from V and 3 bases from J, with 15 bases between. Germline V gene lookup returns CDR1 MNHEY and CDR2 SMNVEV (reference sequence). The chain's CDR3 is CASSSGQIHNQPQHF. The CDR3 DNA reads as TGTGCCAGCAGCTCTGGACAGATACACAATCAGCCCCAGCATTTT.

The chain uses TRBV27 and TRBJ2-7; tentatively, D is TRBD1 (6 bases). V gave up 0 bases and J gave up 2 bases, with 14 bases separating them. The CDR3 loop spans 16 amino acids. Looked up from germline, CDR1 is MNHEY and CDR2 is SMNVEV (reference sequence). The CDR3 sequence: CASSLSLTGYAYEQYF. As DNA, the CDR3 is TGTGCCAGCAGTTTATCCCTCACAGGGTACGCCTACGAGCAGTACTTC.

Remarks on this clone: Its ends do not fully match the called genes, so a read error is possible. The V and J genes are TRBV7-9 and TRBJ2-1; D perhaps matches TRBD2 (6 bases). The CDR3 spans 15 residues. Germline CDR1 reads SEHNR; CDR2 reads FQNEAQ (reference sequence). For the CDR3, the DNA is TGTTCCCACAGTGGCGGGGCCTACTCCTACAATGAGCAGCTCTTC. It yields the protein CSHSGGAYSYNEQLF.

The chain uses TRBV19 and TRBJ2-3; a weak D match, TRBD2 (5 bases). The CDR3 is 13 amino acids. Germline CDR1 is LNHDA and CDR2 is SQIVND (reference sequence). Trimming took 6 bases from V and 1 from J, leaving 8 bases between them. The CDR3 reads CASRVGGTDTQYF. The CDR3 nucleotides read TGTGCCAGTAGGGTGGGAGGCACAGATACGCAGTATTTT.